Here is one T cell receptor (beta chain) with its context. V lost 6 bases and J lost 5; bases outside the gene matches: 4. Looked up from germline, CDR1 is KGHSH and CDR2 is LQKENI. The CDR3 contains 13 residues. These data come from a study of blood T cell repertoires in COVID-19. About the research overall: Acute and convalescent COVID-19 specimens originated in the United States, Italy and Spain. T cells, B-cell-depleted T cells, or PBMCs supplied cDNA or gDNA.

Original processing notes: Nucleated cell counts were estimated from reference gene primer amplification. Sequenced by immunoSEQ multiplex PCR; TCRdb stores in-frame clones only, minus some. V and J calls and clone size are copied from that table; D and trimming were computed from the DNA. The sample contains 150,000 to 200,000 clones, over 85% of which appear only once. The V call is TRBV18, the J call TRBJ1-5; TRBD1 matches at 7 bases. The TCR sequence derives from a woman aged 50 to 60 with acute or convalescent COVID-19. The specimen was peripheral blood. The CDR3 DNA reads TGTGCCAGCTCGACAGGGAATCATCAGCCCCAGCATTTT. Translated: CASSTGNHQPQHF.